Following are 16 T cell receptor beta chains from one sample sequenced in a study of T cell responses to AZD1222 COVID-19 vaccine. Only in-frame clones appear in the TCRdb table, and some are missing; sequencing was by immunoSEQ multiplex PCR. The sample contains 95,000 to 150,000 clones, roughly nine tenths of which appear only once. This specimen was peripheral blood, taken on day 0 of AZD1222 vaccination. The receptors here all came from an adult in good health.

This chain uses TRBV7-2 with TRBJ2-3, with no clear D. Trimming took off 4 bases at V and 2 bases at J, with 13 bases between the two ends. Germline V CDR1 and CDR2: SGHTA, FQGNSA. This CDR3 comprises 15 residues. The DNA of the CDR3 is TGTGCCAGCAGCTCCCGGTTGAGTTACACAGATACGCAGTATTTT. Its translation: CASSSRLSYTDTQYF. The entire variable domain, with the rest obtained from reference TRBV7-2 and TRBJ2-3, is as follows: GAGVSQSPSNKVTEKGKDVELRCDPISGHTALYWYRQSLGQGLEFLIYFQGNSAPDKSGLPSDRFSAERTGGSVSTLTIQRTQQEDSAVYLCASSSRLSYTDTQYFGPGTRLTVL.

V gene TRBV29-1 combines with J gene TRBJ1-2; D gene ambiguous. This CDR3 comprises 13 residues. The ends were cut back, 7 bases at V and 6 bases at J, with 18 bases in the middle. Germline CDR1 SQVTM, CDR2 ANQGSEA. The CDR3 is CSAESAELDGYTF. The CDR3 DNA reads TGCAGCGCCGAAAGCGCAGAGTTAGATGGCTACACCTTC.

The chain employs TRBV4-2 and TRBJ1-5; D not certain. CDR3 length: 15 amino acids. The germline V gene encodes CDR1 LGHNA and CDR2 YNFKEQ. V was clipped by 1 base and J by 2 bases, with 9 bases between them. CDR3 sequence reads: CASSQGEGGNQPQHF. The CDR3, as DNA: TGTGCCAGCAGCCAAGGGGAGGGCGGCAATCAGCCCCAGCATTTT.

V and J are TRBV30 and TRBJ2-7; D is possibly TRBD2 (7 bases). In germline, CDR1 is GTSNPN, CDR2 SVGIG (reference sequence). CDR3 length: 15 amino acids. Between the trimmed V and J ends, which lost 0 bases and 2 bases, there was a span of 14 bases. The CDR3 reads CAWSVPGGLTYEQYF. CDR3 sequence (DNA): TGTGCCTGGAGTGTACCCGGGGGGCTCACCTACGAGCAGTACTTC.

V and J are TRBV27 and TRBJ2-5, with a possible D match to TRBD2 (5 bases). Trimming pared 1 base from V and 5 bases from J, leaving 20 bases between. There are 17 residues in the CDR3. The germline V gene encodes CDR1 MNHEY and CDR2 SMNVEV (reference sequence). CDR3 region: CASSLYWYEGRGETQYF. The CDR3 region has the DNA TGTGCCAGCAGTTTATATTGGTACGAGGGCCGTGGGGAGACCCAGTACTTC.

The V call is TRBV4-1, the J call TRBJ1-6, with 7 bases fitting TRBD1. Per germline, CDR1 MGHRA and CDR2 YSYEKL. There are 14 residues in the CDR3. V was clipped by 4 bases and J by 12 bases; unmatched bases: 9. The CDR3 loop reads CASSPQTGPEPLHF. CDR3 DNA: TGCGCCAGCAGCCCACAGACAGGGCCGGAACCCCTCCACTTT.

The chain joins TRBV6-5 to TRBJ2-3; TRBD2 matches at 9 bases. CDR1 and CDR2 (germline): MNHEY, SVGAGI. This CDR3 has 14 residues. V was pared by 11 bases and J by 6 bases, with 12 bases of the junction left unmatched. CDR3 nucleotide sequence: TGTGCCGCAGGCGGGACTAGCTTCCTGGATACGCAGTATTTT. Translating gives CAAGGTSFLDTQYF.

V is TRBV7-2 and J is TRBJ1-3; D is uncertain. The CDR3 runs to 13 residues. Germline assignment: CDR1 SGHTA and CDR2 FQGNSA. Trimming removed 3 bases at V and 9 bases at J, with 12 bases between. For the CDR3, the DNA is TGTGCCAGCAGCTTGTCTGGTATGGGCACCATATATTTT. This translates into CASSLSGMGTIYF.

This clone came up once. This chain joins TRBV7-2 and TRBJ2-3; a possible D gene is TRBD2 (5 bases). Germline CDR1 reads SGHTA; CDR2 reads FQGNSA. V was trimmed by 2 bases and J by 1 base, leaving 13 bases between them. The length of the CDR3 is 16 residues. CDR3 DNA sequence: TGTGCCAGCAGCTTACTTCCGGGAAGTGGCACAGATACGCAGTATTTT. This gives the protein CASSLLPGSGTDTQYF.

The V and J genes are TRBV30 and TRBJ2-2; D gene ambiguous. Per germline, CDR1 GTSNPN and CDR2 SVGIG (reference sequence). The CDR3 is 13 residues long. The germline V and J ends were trimmed by 1 base and 6 bases, with 9 bases remaining between them. The CDR3 here is CAWSEAVPGELFF. The DNA of the CDR3 is TGTGCCTGGAGTGAGGCAGTACCCGGGGAGCTGTTTTTT. The variable domain in full, with the rest retrieved from reference TRBV30 and TRBJ2-2, is SQTIHQWPATLVQPVGSPLSLECTVEGTSNPNLYWYRQAAGRGLQLLFYSVGIGQISSEVPQNLSASRPQDRQFILSSKKLLLSDSGFYLCAWSEAVPGELFFGEGSRLTVL.

This chain connects TRBV11-3 to TRBJ2-5; TRBD1 aligns across 7 bases. The V and J ends lost 6 bases and 4 bases, in that order; junction bases with no gene match: 11. Germline assignment: CDR1 SGHNT and CDR2 YENEEA. The CDR3 is 15 amino acids. CDR3 in amino acids: CASSRSGDSRETQYF. The DNA for the CDR3 is TGTGCCAGCAGTCGGAGTGGGGACAGTAGAGAGACCCAGTACTTC.

The chain joins TRBV12-5 to TRBJ2-3, with a tentative D call TRBD2 (5 bases). Germline loops: CDR1 LGHNT, CDR2 FRNRAP. Trimming removed 3 bases from V and 11 bases from J, with 12 bases in between. The CDR3 is made up of 12 amino acids. CDR3 nucleotides: TGTGCTAGTGGTTTCCGGGTGGACTGGCAGTATTTT. Protein sequence: CASGFRVDWQYF.

The chain carries TRBV6-1 and TRBJ1-1; tentative D call: TRBD1 (5 bases). The CDR3 runs 13 residues. Trimming took 3 bases from V and 6 from J, leaving 11 bases between them. Germline loops: CDR1 MNHNS, CDR2 SASEGT. CDR3 sequence reads: CASSDREKPEAFF. CDR3 DNA: TGTGCCAGCAGTGACAGGGAAAAGCCTGAAGCTTTCTTT.

The chain couples TRBV3-1 (or the pseudogene TRBV3-2) to TRBJ1-2; D ambiguous. The CDR3 has 15 amino acids. V lost 4 bases and J 0 bases, leaving 12 bases between the germline ends. Germline V lookup: CDR1 LGHDT, CDR2 YNNKEL (reference sequence). The CDR3 DNA sequence: TGTGCCAGCAGCCGACCGGGCCTAGCTAACTATGGCTACACCTTC. Amino acids: CASSRPGLANYGYTF.

The chain links TRBV5-1 to TRBJ1-1; no firm D call. Trimming took 0 bases from V and 0 from J, leaving 6 bases between them. In germline, CDR1 is SGHRS, CDR2 YFSETQ. The CDR3 runs 14 residues. CDR3 sequence reads: CASSLARVNTEAFF. DNA of the CDR3: TGCGCCAGCAGCTTGGCTCGGGTGAACACTGAAGCTTTCTTT.

The chain links TRBV18 to TRBJ1-2; D is unclear. The V end lost 5 bases, the J end lost 5 bases, and 12 bases lay between the germline ends. The germline CDR1 and CDR2 sequences are KGHSH and LQKENI. The CDR3 extends over 13 amino acids. The CDR3 protein is CASSGRNSYGYTF. CDR3 sequence (DNA): TGTGCCAGCTCAGGACGGAACTCATATGGCTACACCTTC.